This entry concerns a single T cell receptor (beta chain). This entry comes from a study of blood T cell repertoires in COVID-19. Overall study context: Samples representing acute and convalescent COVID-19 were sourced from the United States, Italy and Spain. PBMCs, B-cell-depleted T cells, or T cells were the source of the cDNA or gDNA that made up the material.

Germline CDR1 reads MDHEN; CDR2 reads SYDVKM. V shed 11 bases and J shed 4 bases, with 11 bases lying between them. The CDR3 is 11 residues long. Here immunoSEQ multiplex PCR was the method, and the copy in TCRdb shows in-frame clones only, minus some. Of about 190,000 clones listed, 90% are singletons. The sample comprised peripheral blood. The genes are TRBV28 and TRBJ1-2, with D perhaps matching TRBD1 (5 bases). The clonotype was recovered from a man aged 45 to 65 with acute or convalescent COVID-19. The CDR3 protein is CALGGSYGYTF. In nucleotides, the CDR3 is TGTGCCTTGGGGGGTTCCTATGGCTACACCTTC.